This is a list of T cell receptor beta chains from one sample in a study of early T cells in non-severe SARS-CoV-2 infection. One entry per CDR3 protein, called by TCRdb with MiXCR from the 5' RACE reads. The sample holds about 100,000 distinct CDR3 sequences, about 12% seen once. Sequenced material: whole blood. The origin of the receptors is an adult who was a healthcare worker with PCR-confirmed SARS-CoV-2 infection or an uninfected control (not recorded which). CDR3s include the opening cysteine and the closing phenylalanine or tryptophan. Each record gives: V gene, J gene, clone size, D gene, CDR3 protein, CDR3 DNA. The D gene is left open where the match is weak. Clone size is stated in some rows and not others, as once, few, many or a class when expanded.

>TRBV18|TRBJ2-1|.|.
CASSPQHNEQFF
TGTGCCAGCTCCCCTCAGCACAATGAGCAGTTCTTC
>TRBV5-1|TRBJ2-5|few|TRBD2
CASSRTSGSRETQYF
TGCGCCAGCAGCAGGACTAGCGGGAGCCGAGAGACCCAGTACTTC
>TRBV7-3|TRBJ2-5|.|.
CASSPGIQETQYF
TGTGCCAGCAGCCCCGGGATTCAAGAGACCCAGTACTTC
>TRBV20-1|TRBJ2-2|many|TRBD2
CSARDPNNLAGWGTGELFF
TGCAGTGCTAGAGATCCGAACAACCTAGCGGGATGGGGCACCGGGGAGCTGTTTTTT
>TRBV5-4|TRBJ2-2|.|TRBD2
CASSGTSLNTGELFF
TGTGCCAGCAGCGGGACTAGCCTGAACACCGGGGAGCTGTTTTTT
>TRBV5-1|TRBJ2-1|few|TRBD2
CASSLLGASGNEQFF
TGCGCCAGCAGCTTGCTGGGGGCTAGCGGGAATGAGCAGTTCTTC
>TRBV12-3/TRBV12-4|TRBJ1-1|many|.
CASSFGGNTGAEAFF
TGTGCCAGCAGTTTCGGGGGGAATACTGGGGCTGAAGCTTTCTTT
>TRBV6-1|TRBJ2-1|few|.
CASSEALKRSPYNEQFF
TGTGCCAGCAGTGAAGCTTTGAAGCGGTCCCCCTACAATGAGCAGTTCTTC
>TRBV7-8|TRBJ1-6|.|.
CASSLGVTANSPLHF
TGTGCCAGCAGCCTCGGTGTGACAGCTAATTCACCCCTCCACTTT
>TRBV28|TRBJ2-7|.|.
CASSSAPPTYRVRSYEQYF
TGTGCCAGCAGTTCCGCTCCCCCCACGTACAGGGTCAGGTCCTACGAGCAGTACTTC
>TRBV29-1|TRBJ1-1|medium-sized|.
CSVSDRYEAFF
TGCAGCGTTTCCGACAGATATGAAGCTTTCTTT
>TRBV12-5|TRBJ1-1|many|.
CASGSLIGAGRTEAFF
TGTGCTAGTGGTTCTCTGATAGGGGCCGGTAGGACTGAAGCTTTCTTT
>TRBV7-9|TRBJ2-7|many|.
CASSPVRALPYEQYF
TGTGCCAGCAGCCCGGTGAGGGCCTTGCCCTACGAGCAGTACTTC
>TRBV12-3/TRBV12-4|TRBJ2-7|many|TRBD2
CASRAGTSGSYEQYF
TGTGCCAGCAGGGCCGGGACTAGCGGCTCCTACGAGCAGTACTTC
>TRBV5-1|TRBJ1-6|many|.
CASSLEDPYNSPLHF
TGCGCCAGCAGCTTGGAAGACCCCTATAATTCACCCCTCCACTTT
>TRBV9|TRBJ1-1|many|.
CASSVEGSITEAFF
TGTGCCAGCAGCGTAGAAGGCAGTATCACTGAAGCTTTCTTT
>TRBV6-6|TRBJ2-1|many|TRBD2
CASSYGTSGNEQFF
TGTGCCAGCAGTTACGGGACTAGCGGAAATGAGCAGTTCTTC
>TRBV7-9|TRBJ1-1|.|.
CASILLATAPASTGNTEAFF
TGTGCCAGCATTCTCCTCGCGACAGCTCCAGCGTCAACCGGGAACACTGAAGCTTTCTTT
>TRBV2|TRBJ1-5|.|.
CASSEGGGYQPQHF
TGTGCCAGCAGTGAAGGAGGGGGATACCAGCCCCAGCATTTT
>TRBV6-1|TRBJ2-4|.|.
CASSEAGVNIQYF
TGTGCCAGCAGTGAAGCAGGGGTAAACATTCAGTACTTC
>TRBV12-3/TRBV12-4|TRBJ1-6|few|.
CASSLMWASPLHF
TGTGCCAGCAGTCTTATGTGGGCTTCACCCCTCCACTTT
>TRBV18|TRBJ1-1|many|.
CASSQDGTEAFF
TGTGCCAGCTCTCAAGACGGGACTGAAGCTTTCTTT
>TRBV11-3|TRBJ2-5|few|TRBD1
CASSLDLRQGAQYF
TGTGCCAGCAGCTTAGATTTAAGACAGGGGGCCCAGTACTTC
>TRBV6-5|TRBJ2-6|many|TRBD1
CASSPGQDSGANVLTF
TGTGCCAGCAGCCCGGGACAGGACTCTGGGGCCAACGTCCTGACTTTC
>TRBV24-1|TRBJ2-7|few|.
CASLGRPYEQYF
TGTGCCTCGCTAGGGAGACCCTACGAGCAGTACTTC
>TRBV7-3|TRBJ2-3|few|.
CASSLTAATDTQYF
TGTGCCAGCAGCTTAACGGCAGCCACAGATACGCAGTATTTT
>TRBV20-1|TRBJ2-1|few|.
CSGRSGDQDEQFF
TGCAGTGGGCGTTCGGGGGATCAGGATGAGCAGTTCTTC
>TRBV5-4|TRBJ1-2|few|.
CASTSKPGNYGYTF
TGTGCCAGCACCTCTAAGCCCGGGAACTATGGCTACACCTTC
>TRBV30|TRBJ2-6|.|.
CAWSLGPGANVLTF
TGTGCCTGGAGTCTCGGTCCTGGGGCCAACGTCCTGACTTTC
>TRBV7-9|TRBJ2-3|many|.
CASIRGGGPGADTQYF
TGTGCCAGCATCCGAGGAGGAGGGCCAGGGGCAGATACGCAGTATTTT
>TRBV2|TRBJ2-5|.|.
CASNLAGETQYF
TGTGCCAGCAATTTAGCCGGAGAGACCCAGTACTTC
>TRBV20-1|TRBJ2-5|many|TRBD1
CSARAGTGQETQYF
TGCAGTGCTCGTGCCGGGACAGGGCAAGAGACCCAGTACTTC
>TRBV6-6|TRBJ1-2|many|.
CASSTGWGNYGYTF
TGTGCCAGCAGTACAGGCTGGGGTAACTATGGCTACACCTTC
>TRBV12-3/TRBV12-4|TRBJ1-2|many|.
CASSLNRPLGGNYGYTF
TGTGCCAGCAGTTTAAATCGCCCCCTCGGGGGAAACTATGGCTACACCTTC
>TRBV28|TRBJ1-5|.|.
CASSAKGGNQPQHF
TGTGCCAGCAGTGCTAAAGGGGGCAATCAGCCCCAGCATTTT
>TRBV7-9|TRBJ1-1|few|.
CASSGVWFTEAFF
TGTGCCAGCAGCGGGGTCTGGTTTACTGAAGCTTTCTTT
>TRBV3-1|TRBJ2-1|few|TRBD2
CASSPSGGADGQFF
TGTGCCAGCAGCCCTAGCGGGGGGGCGGACGGACAGTTCTTC
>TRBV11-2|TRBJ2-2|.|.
CASRPHRSANTGELFF
TGTGCCAGCAGACCACACAGATCGGCGAACACCGGGGAGCTGTTTTTT
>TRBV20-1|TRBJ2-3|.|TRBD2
CSASSSGITDTQYF
TGCAGTGCTAGTTCCAGCGGGATCACAGATACGCAGTATTTT
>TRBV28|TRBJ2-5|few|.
CASGFRGLPQETQYF
TGTGCCAGCGGTTTCAGGGGACTGCCCCAAGAGACCCAGTACTTC
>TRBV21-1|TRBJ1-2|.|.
CASSKAGQQYGYTF
TGTGCCAGCAGCAAAGCAGGACAGCAATATGGCTACACCTTC
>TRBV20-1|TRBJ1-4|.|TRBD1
CSASKPGTGSEKLFF
TGCAGTGCCTCAAAACCCGGGACAGGGTCTGAAAAACTGTTTTTT
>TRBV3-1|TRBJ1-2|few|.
CASSLLGAGAGYTF
TGTGCCAGCAGCCTCCTAGGGGCAGGGGCTGGCTACACCTTC
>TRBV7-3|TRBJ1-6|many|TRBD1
CASSSGQVNSPLHF
TGTGCCAGCAGCTCGGGACAGGTGAATTCACCCCTCCACTTT
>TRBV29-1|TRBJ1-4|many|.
CSVEGAAGEKLFF
TGCAGCGTTGAAGGGGCGGCGGGTGAAAAACTGTTTTTT
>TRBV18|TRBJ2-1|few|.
CASSPPRSEQFF
TGTGCCAGCTCACCACCTAGATCGGAGCAGTTCTTC
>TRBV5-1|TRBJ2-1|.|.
CASSLGGPGNEQFF
TGCGCCAGCAGCTTGGGAGGGCCGGGGAATGAGCAGTTCTTC
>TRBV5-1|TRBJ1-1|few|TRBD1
CASSLDDRGFTEAFF
TGCGCCAGCAGCTTGGATGACAGGGGTTTTACTGAAGCTTTCTTT
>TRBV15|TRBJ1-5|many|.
CATSVDIGSNQPQHF
TGTGCCACCAGCGTCGACATTGGCAGCAATCAGCCCCAGCATTTT
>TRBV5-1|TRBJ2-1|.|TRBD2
CASSLRSQREDRAYNEQFF
TGCGCCAGCAGTCTACGCTCCCAGCGGGAGGATCGGGCCTACAATGAGCAGTTCTTC
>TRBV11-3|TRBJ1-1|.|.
CASSFKAEAFF
TGTGCCAGCAGCTTTAAAGCTGAAGCTTTCTTT
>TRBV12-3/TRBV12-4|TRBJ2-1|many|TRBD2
CASSPLGRAVDEQFF
TGTGCCAGCAGTCCCCTCGGGAGGGCCGTCGATGAGCAGTTCTTC
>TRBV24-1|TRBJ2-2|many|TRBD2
CATSDPAGEIGGELFF
TGTGCCACCAGTGATCCAGCGGGAGAAATAGGCGGGGAGCTGTTTTTT